By sample fraction, the clone carrying this TCR beta chain is medium-sized. Using around 16 ng of total RNA, TCR libraries were made with the QIAseq Immune Repertoire TCR panel. One entry per CDR3 protein results from TCRdb running MiXCR on the reads. Seen here are 500 to 700 distinct CDR3 sequences, 6% to 7% observed once, and the top ten hold 27%. Trimming at V came to 2 bases and at J to 7 bases, leaving 12 bases not matched to a gene. Germline V gives CDR1 SGDLS, CDR2 YYNGEE. CDR3 size: 15 residues. The source of the sample is a study of circulating CD8 cells and anti-PD-1 response in melanoma. Sorting of live CD3+CD8+TCRalphabeta+ cells by PD-1 and/or TIGIT gave four subsets.

This TCR came from a human donor with melanoma. The chain joins TRBV9 to TRBJ2-7, with TRBD2 matching 7 bases. This specimen was CD8+ T cells from PBMCs, taken at baseline or after one month of anti-PD-1 therapy (not recorded which). In DNA form, the CDR3 reads TGTGCCAGCAGCGTGGTTAGCGGGCTGGCTGGGGAGCAGTACTTC. Its translation: CASSVVSGLAGEQYF.